One sample yielded the 19 T cell receptor beta chains listed below, sequenced in a study of post-analysis software for immune sequencing data (dated by TCRdb to the mid-2010s). What the work shows at the level of the full study, not this receptor alone: Patients showed significantly higher frequencies than controls for about 5 TRBV segments, among them TRBV5-6, TRBV5-1 and TRBV20-1.

Library preparation employed PCR. Sequencing relied on an Illumina HiSeq 2500. To reduce PCR and sequencing biases, unique molecular identifiers were incorporated into the TCR beta cDNA libraries. TCRdb itself trimmed the public reads at Q25 with fastp, ran MiXCR and retained productive beta chains. Each entry merges the rows of one CDR3 protein and shows their most common DNA and genes. The sample table lists roughly 400,000 distinct CDR3 sequences, more than 30% of them with a count of one. Of the sample, around 8% is held by the ten largest clones. These TCRs' antigens remain unknown. Sequenced input: blood. These receptors were taken from a girl aged 2 to 10 with multiple sclerosis.

The chain couples TRBV5-1 to TRBJ1-5; D ambiguous. Trimming took off 0 bases at V and 6 bases at J, with 13 bases between the two ends. The CDR3 consists of 15 residues. Germline values: CDR1 SGHRS, CDR2 YFSETQ. Here the CDR3 reads CASSLDDTAPQPQHF. CDR3 nucleotide sequence: TGCGCCAGCAGCTTGGATGACACGGCACCTCAGCCCCAGCATTTT.

This chain links TRBV9 with TRBJ2-1; D gene unclear. The CDR3 has 16 residues. Germline V gives CDR1 SGDLS, CDR2 YYNGEE. The V end was cut by 0 bases, the J end by 0 bases, with 10 bases between. The CDR3: CASSVAGFSSYNEQFF. In DNA, the CDR3 is TGTGCCAGCAGCGTAGCCGGTTTCAGCTCCTACAATGAGCAGTTCTTC.

This clonotype came up a few times. V is TRBV20-1 and J is TRBJ2-1, with D perhaps TRBD2 (5 bases). Germline-derived CDR1 and CDR2 are DFQATT and SNEGSKA (reference sequence). Trimming took off 3 bases at V and 0 bases at J, with 12 bases between the two ends. The CDR3 length is 15 residues. CDR3 nucleotides: TGCAGTGCTAGTAGTAGTGGGAGCTCCTACAATGAGCAGTTCTTC. This gives the protein CSASSSGSSYNEQFF.

This clonotype has only a few counts. The gene calls are TRBV25-1 and TRBJ1-5; 7 nucleotides align to TRBD1. With V trimmed by 4 bases and J by 0 bases, 3 bases remained unmatched. This CDR3 has 15 amino acids. Germline V lookup: CDR1 MGHDK, CDR2 SYGVNS. CDR3 nucleotide sequence: TGTGCCAGCAGTGGAGACAGGGCTAGCAATCAGCCCCAGCATTTT. Residues: CASSGDRASNQPQHF.

This clonotype was detected a few times. The chain has TRBV5-1 and TRBJ2-1; maybe TRBD2 (5 bases). From germline, CDR1 is SGHRS and CDR2 YFSETQ. The V end lost 7 bases, the J end lost 1 base, and 18 bases lay between the germline ends. There are 16 residues in the CDR3. DNA of the CDR3: TGCGCCAGCGCTACAGCTAGCCTGCCTTCCTACAATGAGCAGTTCTTC. Translating gives CASATASLPSYNEQFF.

This clonotype turned up a few times. This chain connects TRBV24-1 to TRBJ2-5; D tentatively fits TRBD1 or TRBD2 (5 bases each). CDR3 length: 14 residues. V lost 3 bases to trimming and J lost 4 bases, with 11 bases between them. The germline V gene has CDR1 KGHDR and CDR2 SFDVKD. The CDR3 nucleotides read TGTGCCACCAGTGATGATGGGACCCTAGAGACCCAGTACTTC. Protein sequence: CATSDDGTLETQYF.

This clonotype appeared a few times. The chain employs TRBV20-1 and TRBJ2-5; 10 bases are a match to TRBD2. Per germline, CDR1 DFQATT and CDR2 SNEGSKA (reference sequence). This CDR3 has 16 residues. The V and J ends lost 2 bases and 0 bases, in that order; junction bases with no gene match: 6. CDR3 sequence reads: CSARFASGGYQETQYF. The CDR3 DNA reads TGCAGTGCTAGATTCGCTAGCGGGGGATACCAAGAGACCCAGTACTTC.

V and J are TRBV4-1 and TRBJ1-2, with a possible D match to TRBD1 (5 bases). Germline CDR1 is MGHRA and CDR2 is YSYEKL. CDR3 length equals 17 residues. The V end lost 5 bases, the J end lost 0 bases, and 19 bases lay between the germline ends. This CDR3 reads CASSDGPRVGPNYGYTF. In nucleotides, the CDR3 is TGCGCCAGCAGCGACGGGCCCAGGGTTGGCCCTAACTATGGCTACACCTTC.

The J gene is TRBJ2-3, the V gene TRBV6-5; D may match TRBD1 or TRBD2 (5 bases each). The CDR3 runs to 13 residues. V lost 5 bases and J lost 12, with 18 bases in between. Germline CDR1 is MNHEY and CDR2 is SVGAGI. The CDR3 loop is CASSQVRGGLQYF. The CDR3 DNA is TGTGCCAGCAGTCAAGTACGGGGCGGGCTACAGTATTTT.

The chain combines TRBV19 with TRBJ1-2; 12 positions match TRBD1. Germline trimming cut 7 bases from V and 5 bases from J; bases unmatched to any gene: 11. The CDR3 is 16 amino acids. CDR1 and CDR2 from the germline V gene are LNHDA and SQIVND (reference sequence). This chain's CDR3 is CASTPGQGARGYGYTF. The CDR3 nucleotides read TGTGCCAGTACACCGGGACAGGGGGCTCGAGGTTATGGCTACACCTTC. The complete variable domain, with remaining parts taken from reference TRBV19 and TRBJ1-2, reads DGGITQSPKYLFRKEGQNVTLSCEQNLNHDAMYWYRQDPGQGLRLIYYSQIVNDFQKGDIAEGYSVSREKKESFPLTVTSAQKNPTAFYLCASTPGQGARGYGYTFGSGTRLTVV.

DNA of the CDR3: TGTGCCAGCAGCTTAGGGTCGTCACTAGCGGGAGGGGGAGCCAAAAACATTCAGTACTTC. Translation: CASSLGSSLAGGGAKNIQYF. The chain has TRBV7-2 and TRBJ2-4, with 13 bases identical to TRBD2. V was clipped by 1 base and J by 0 bases; unmatched bases: 9. The V gene's germline CDR1 is SGHTA and CDR2 FQGNSA. The CDR3 loop spans 20 amino acids.

This chain joins TRBV27 and TRBJ1-1; the D is unclear. Germline CDR1 is MNHEY and CDR2 is SMNVEV (reference sequence). CDR3 size: 16 residues. V was shortened by 2 bases and J by 3 bases, with 16 bases between the two germline ends. CDR3 coding DNA: TGTGCCAGCAGTTTACGCGTAGGGAGGTGGGACACTGAAGCTTTCTTT. Translated: CASSLRVGRWDTEAFF.

The chain carries TRBV5-1 and TRBJ2-1; D is possibly TRBD1 (5 bases). From germline, CDR1 is SGHRS and CDR2 YFSETQ. This CDR3 is 16 amino acids long. With 1 base removed from V and 6 bases from J, the gap between germline ends came to 17 bases. The CDR3 here is CASSLRGSTGINEQFF. For the CDR3, the DNA is TGCGCCAGCAGCTTGAGGGGTAGCACCGGAATCAATGAGCAGTTCTTC.

Ten or more counts support this clonotype. This sequence joins TRBV5-8 and TRBJ2-7, with 7 bases lining up with TRBD1. CDR1 is SGHTS and CDR2 is YDEGEE in the germline V gene. J gave up 5 bases and V 0 bases, and 2 bases lay outside the gene matches. This CDR3 has 13 residues. CDR3 DNA: TGTGCCAGCAGCTTGGGACAGGGCGACGAGCAGTACTTC. Protein product: CASSLGQGDEQYF.

This clonotype has more than one count but fewer than ten. The chain couples TRBV29-1 to TRBJ2-5, with 16 bases that match TRBD2. This CDR3 region has 16 residues. Trimming removed 4 bases from V and 2 bases from J; junction bases left unmatched: 4. Germline V gives CDR1 SQVTM, CDR2 ANQGSEA. The CDR3 nucleotides are TGCAGCGTTGCCGGGACTAGCGGGAGGGCTCAAGAGACCCAGTACTTC. It is translated as CSVAGTSGRAQETQYF.

Only a few counts were recorded for this clonotype. This chain uses TRBV12-3 or TRBV12-4 with TRBJ1-6; no firm D call. The CDR3 length is 10 residues. Trimming removed 5 bases from V and 11 bases from J, with 4 bases in between. The CDR3 here is CASSPTPLHF. Here the CDR3 DNA reads TGTGCCAGCAGTCCCACACCCCTCCACTTT.

The chain has TRBV5-6 and TRBJ2-1, with a weak D call TRBD2 (5 bases). CDR3 length: 14 amino acids. V was shortened by 3 bases and J by 6 bases, with 13 bases between the two germline ends. Germline assignment: CDR1 SGHDT and CDR2 YYEEEE. CDR3 in amino acids: CASSSGIPGNEQFF. The CDR3 DNA follows: TGTGCCAGCAGCTCCGGGATCCCGGGCAATGAGCAGTTCTTC.

The CDR3 reads CASSLSGVDGYTF. The CDR3 coding sequence is TGTGCCAGCAGTCTTTCAGGGGTGGATGGCTACACCTTC. V is TRBV27 and J is TRBJ1-2; possibly TRBD1 for D (6 bases). V lost 5 bases to trimming and J lost 6 bases, with 13 bases between them. CDR1 is MNHEY and CDR2 is SMNVEV in the germline V gene (reference sequence). CDR3 length: 13 amino acids.

The V call is TRBV7-2, the J call TRBJ2-4; 10 nucleotides align to TRBD2. The J call may be faulty, since TRBJ2-7 better matches the DNA end. The CDR3 has 16 residues. The germline gives CDR1 SGHTA, CDR2 FQGNSA. The CDR3 region has the DNA TGTGCCAGTAGCCCCGGTCCAGCGGGAGGGCCCCACGAGCAGTACTTC. Protein product: CASSPGPAGGPHEQYF.